This T cell receptor beta chain derives from a study of neurological immune-mediated disorders. This clonotype was seen repeatedly, ten times or more. A single record per CDR3 protein comes from TCRdb applying MiXCR to the 5' RACE reads. This table holds approximately 41,000 distinct CDR3 sequences, roughly 14% found once. The sequence was collected from an older woman with HTLV-1-associated myelopathy (HAM/TSP). Specimen: CD4+ T cells from blood.

The CDR3 sequence: CASSWTGSGETQYF. The CDR3 nucleotides read TGTGCCAGCAGTTGGACAGGGTCGGGGGAGACCCAGTACTTC. The chain employs TRBV7-9 and TRBJ2-5, with 8 positions matching TRBD1. Germline V lookup: CDR1 SEHNR, CDR2 FQNEAQ (reference sequence). This CDR3 has 14 amino acids. V dropped 6 bases and J dropped 5; count of bases not matched to a gene: 8.